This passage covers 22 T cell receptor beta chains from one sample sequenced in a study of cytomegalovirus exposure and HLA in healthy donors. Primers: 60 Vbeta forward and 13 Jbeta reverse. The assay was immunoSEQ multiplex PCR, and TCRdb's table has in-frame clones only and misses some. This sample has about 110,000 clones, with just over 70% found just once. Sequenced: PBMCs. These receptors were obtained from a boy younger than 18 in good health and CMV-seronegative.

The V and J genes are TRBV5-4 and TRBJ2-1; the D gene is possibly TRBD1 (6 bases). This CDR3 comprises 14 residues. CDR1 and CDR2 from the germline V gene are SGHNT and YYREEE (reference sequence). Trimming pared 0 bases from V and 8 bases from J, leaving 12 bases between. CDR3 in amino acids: CASSLGGRGHEQFF. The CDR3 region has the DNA TGTGCCAGCAGCTTGGGGGGCAGGGGTCATGAGCAGTTCTTC.

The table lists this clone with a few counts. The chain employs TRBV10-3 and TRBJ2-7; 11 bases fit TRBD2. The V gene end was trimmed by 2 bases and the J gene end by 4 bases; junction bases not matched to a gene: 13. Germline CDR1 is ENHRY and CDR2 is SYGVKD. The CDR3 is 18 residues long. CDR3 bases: TGTGCCATCAGTGAGGGCCTAGCGGGAGGATTAATCGGGTACGAGCAGTACTTC. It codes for CAISEGLAGGLIGYEQYF.

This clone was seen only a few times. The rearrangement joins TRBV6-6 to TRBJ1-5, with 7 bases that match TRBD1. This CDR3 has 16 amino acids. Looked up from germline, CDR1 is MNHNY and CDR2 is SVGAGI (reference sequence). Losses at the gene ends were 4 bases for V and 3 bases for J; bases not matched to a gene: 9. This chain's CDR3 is CASSSRTGGVNQPQHF. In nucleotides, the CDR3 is TGTGCCAGCAGTTCGAGGACAGGCGGGGTCAATCAGCCCCAGCATTTT.

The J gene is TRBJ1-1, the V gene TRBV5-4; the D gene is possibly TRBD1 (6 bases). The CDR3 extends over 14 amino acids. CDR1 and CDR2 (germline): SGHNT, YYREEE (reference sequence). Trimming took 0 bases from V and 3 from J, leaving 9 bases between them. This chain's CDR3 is CASSLVPGDTEAFF. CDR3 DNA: TGTGCCAGCAGCTTGGTTCCAGGGGACACTGAAGCTTTCTTT.

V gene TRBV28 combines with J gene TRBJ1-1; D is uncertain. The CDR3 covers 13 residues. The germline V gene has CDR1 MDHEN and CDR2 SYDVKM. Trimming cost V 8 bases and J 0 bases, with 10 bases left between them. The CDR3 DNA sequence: TGTGCCAGCCGCGGACTCATGAACACTGAAGCTTTCTTT. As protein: CASRGLMNTEAFF.

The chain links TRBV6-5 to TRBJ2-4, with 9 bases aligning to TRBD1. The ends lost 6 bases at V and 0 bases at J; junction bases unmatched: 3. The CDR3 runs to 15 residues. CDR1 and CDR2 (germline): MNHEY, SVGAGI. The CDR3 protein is CASRTGGKAKNIQYF. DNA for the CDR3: TGTGCCAGCAGGACAGGGGGGAAAGCCAAAAACATTCAGTACTTC.

The CDR3 sequence is CASSASLAGDADTQYF. CDR3 nucleotides: TGTGCCAGCAGTGCCAGCCTAGCGGGGGATGCAGATACGCAGTATTTT. The V gene is TRBV6-1, the J gene TRBJ2-3; TRBD2 matches at 10 bases. The V gene's germline CDR1 is MNHNS and CDR2 SASEGT. V was pared by 4 bases and J by 4 bases, with 8 bases of the junction left unmatched. The CDR3 has 16 residues.

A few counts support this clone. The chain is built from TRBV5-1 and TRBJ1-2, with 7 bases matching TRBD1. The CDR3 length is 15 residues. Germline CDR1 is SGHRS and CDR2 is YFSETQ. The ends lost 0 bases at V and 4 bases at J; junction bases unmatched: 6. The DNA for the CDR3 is TGCGCCAGCAGCTTGGATGACAGGGCCCTCTATGGCTACACCTTC. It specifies CASSLDDRALYGYTF.

DNA for the CDR3: TGCGCCAGCAGCTTGTCTCGATTAGGGGGCTCCTACAATGAGCAGTTCTTC. Protein: CASSLSRLGGSYNEQFF. The chain carries TRBV5-1 and TRBJ2-1; D is possibly TRBD1 (6 bases). This CDR3 contains 17 residues. V was cut by 1 base and J by 0 bases, with 14 bases left in between. Germline CDR1 reads SGHRS; CDR2 reads YFSETQ. The whole variable domain, filled in from reference TRBV5-1 and TRBJ2-1, reads KAGVTQTPRYLIKTRGQQVTLSCSPISGHRSVSWYQQTPGQGLQFLFEYFSETQRNKGNFPGRFSGRQFSNSRSEMNVSTLELGDSALYLCASSLSRLGGSYNEQFFGPGTRLTVL.

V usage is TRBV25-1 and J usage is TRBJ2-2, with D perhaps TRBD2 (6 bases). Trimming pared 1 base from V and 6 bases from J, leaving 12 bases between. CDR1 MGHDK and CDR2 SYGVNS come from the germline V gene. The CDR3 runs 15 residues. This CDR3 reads CASSELSREAGELFF. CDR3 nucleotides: TGTGCCAGCAGTGAATTATCTAGGGAGGCCGGGGAGCTGTTTTTT.

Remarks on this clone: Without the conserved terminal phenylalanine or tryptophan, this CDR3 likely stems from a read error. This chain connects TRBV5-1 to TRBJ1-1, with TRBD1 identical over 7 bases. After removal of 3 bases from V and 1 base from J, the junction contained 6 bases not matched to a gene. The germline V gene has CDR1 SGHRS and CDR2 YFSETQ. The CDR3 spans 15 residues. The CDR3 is CASSSQGGSNTEAFV. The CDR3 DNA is TGCGCCAGCAGCTCCCAAGGGGGCTCGAACACTGAAGCTTTCGTT.

CDR3 in DNA: TGTGCCTACTCTCCCGGGGTTCTTAATGAAAAACTGTTTTTT. Protein: CAYSPGVLNEKLFF. The J gene is TRBJ1-4, the V gene TRBV30; D remains unclear. The V gene's germline CDR1 is GTSNPN and CDR2 SVGIG (reference sequence). CDR3 size: 14 residues. V shed 7 bases and J shed 4 bases, with 16 bases lying between them.

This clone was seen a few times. Written as DNA, the CDR3 is TGTGCCAGCAGCCCTCCCGGCAGGGGGCCCTACAATGAGCAGTTCTTC. Amino acids: CASSPPGRGPYNEQFF. The V gene is TRBV5-6, the J gene TRBJ2-1, with 8 bases identical to TRBD1. Germline CDR1 is SGHDT and CDR2 is YYEEEE. The CDR3 consists of 16 residues. With V trimmed by 4 bases and J by 2 bases, 8 bases remained unmatched.

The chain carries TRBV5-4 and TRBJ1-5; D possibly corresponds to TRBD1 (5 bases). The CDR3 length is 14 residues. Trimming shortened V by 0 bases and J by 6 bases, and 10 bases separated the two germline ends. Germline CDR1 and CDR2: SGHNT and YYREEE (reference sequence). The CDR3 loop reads CASSLGGTGQPQHF. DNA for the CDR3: TGTGCCAGCAGCTTGGGGGGCACAGGTCAGCCCCAGCATTTT.

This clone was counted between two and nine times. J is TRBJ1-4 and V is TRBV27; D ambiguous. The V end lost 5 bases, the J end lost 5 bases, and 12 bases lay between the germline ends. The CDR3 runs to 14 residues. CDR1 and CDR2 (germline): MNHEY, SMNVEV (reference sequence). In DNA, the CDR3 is TGTGCCAGCAGTCCCAGGACTACGAATGAAAAACTGTTTTTT. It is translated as CASSPRTTNEKLFF.

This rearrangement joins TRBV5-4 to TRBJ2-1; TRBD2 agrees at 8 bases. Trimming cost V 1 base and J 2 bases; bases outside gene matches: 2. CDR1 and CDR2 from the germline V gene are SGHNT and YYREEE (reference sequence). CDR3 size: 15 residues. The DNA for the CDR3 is TGTGCCAGCAGCTTGCCGGGGGGGCCCTACAATGAGCAGTTCTTC. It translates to CASSLPGGPYNEQFF.

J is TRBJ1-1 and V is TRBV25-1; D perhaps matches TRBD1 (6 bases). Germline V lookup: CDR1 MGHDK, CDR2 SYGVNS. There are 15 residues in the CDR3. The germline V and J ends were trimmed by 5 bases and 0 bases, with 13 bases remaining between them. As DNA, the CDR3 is TGTGCCAGCAGTACAGGGAACCCTATGAACACTGAAGCTTTCTTT. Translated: CASSTGNPMNTEAFF.

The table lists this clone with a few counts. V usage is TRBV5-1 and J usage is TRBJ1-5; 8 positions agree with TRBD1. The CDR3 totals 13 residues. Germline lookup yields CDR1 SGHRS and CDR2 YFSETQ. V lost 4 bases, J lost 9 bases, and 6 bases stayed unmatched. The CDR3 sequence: CASSRETGAPQHF. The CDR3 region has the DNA TGCGCCAGCAGCAGGGAGACAGGGGCGCCCCAGCATTTT.

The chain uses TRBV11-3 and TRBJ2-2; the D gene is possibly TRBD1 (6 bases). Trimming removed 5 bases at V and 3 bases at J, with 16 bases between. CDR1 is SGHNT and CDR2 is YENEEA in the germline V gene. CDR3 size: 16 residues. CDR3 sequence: CASSPLQGQDTGELFF. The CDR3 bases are TGTGCCAGCAGCCCCTTACAGGGACAAGACACCGGGGAGCTGTTTTTT. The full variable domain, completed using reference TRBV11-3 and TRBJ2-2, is EAGVVQSPRYKIIEKKQPVAFWCNPISGHNTLYWYLQNLGQGPELLIRYENEEAVDDSQLPKDRFSAERLKGVDSTLKIQPAELGDSAVYLCASSPLQGQDTGELFFGEGSRLTVL.

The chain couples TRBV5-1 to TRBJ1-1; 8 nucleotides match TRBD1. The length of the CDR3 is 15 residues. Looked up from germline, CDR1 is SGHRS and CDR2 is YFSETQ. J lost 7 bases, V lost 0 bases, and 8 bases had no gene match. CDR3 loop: CASSLETGALGEAFF. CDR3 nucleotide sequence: TGCGCCAGCAGCTTGGAGACAGGGGCCTTGGGTGAAGCTTTCTTT.

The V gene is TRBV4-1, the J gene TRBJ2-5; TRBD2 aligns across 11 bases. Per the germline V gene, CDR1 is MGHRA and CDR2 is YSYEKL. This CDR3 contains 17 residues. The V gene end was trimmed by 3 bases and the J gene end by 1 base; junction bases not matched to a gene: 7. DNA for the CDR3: TGCGCCAGCAGCCATACCCTACTAGCGGGAGCCCAAGAGACCCAGTACTTC. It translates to CASSHTLLAGAQETQYF.

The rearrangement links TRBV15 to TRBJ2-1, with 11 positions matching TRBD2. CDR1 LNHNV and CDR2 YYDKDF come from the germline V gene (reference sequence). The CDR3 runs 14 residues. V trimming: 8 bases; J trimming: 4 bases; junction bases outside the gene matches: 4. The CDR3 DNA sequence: TGTGCCACCGCGGTAGCGGGGGGGTACAATGAGCAGTTCTTC. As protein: CATAVAGGYNEQFF.